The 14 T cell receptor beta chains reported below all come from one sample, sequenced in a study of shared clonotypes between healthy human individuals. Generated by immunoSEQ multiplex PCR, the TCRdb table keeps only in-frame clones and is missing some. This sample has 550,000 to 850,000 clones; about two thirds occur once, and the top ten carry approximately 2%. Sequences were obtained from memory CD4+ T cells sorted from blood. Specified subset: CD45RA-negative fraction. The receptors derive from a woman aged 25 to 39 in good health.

The CDR3 DNA sequence: TGTGCCAGCAGCCCACAGGGTTCTGGGGCCAACGTCCTGACTTTC. As protein: CASSPQGSGANVLTF. V and J are TRBV5-4 and TRBJ2-6; tentatively, D is TRBD1 (6 bases). Trimming removed 4 bases from V and 1 base from J, with 9 bases in between. This CDR3 is 15 amino acids long. Germline V gene lookup returns CDR1 SGHNT and CDR2 YYREEE (reference sequence).

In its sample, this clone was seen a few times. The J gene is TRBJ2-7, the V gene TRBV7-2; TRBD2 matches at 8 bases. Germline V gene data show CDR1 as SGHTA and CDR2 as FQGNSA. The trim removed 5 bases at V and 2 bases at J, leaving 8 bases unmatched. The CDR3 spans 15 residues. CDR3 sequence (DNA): TGTGCCAGCAGCCGCGGTGGAGCGGGGGCCTACGAGCAGTACTTC. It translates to CASSRGGAGAYEQYF.

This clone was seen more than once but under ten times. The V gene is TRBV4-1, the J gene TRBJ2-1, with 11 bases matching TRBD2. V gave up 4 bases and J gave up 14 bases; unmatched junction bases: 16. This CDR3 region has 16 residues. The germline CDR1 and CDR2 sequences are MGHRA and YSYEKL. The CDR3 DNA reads TGCGCCAGCAGCCGAGCCTTAGCGGGAGGGCAAAAAAGGGAGTTCTTC. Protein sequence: CASSRALAGGQKREFF.

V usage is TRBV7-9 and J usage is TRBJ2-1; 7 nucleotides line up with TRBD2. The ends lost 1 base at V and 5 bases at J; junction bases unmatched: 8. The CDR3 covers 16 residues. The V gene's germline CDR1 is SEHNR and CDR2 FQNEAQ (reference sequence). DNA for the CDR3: TGTGCCAGCAGCTTAGGTCGATGGGGAGGGCACAATGAGCAGTTCTTC. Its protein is CASSLGRWGGHNEQFF.

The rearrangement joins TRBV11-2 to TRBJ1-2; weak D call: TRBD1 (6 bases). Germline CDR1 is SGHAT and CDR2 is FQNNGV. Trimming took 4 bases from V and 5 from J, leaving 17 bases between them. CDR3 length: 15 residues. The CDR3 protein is CASSSNRVSGYGYTF. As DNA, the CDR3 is TGTGCCAGCAGCTCCAACAGGGTGTCGGGGTATGGCTACACCTTC.

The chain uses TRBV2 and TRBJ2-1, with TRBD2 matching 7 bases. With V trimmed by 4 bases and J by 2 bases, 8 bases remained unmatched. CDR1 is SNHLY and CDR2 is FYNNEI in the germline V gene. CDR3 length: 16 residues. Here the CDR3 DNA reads TGTGCCAGCAGTGCTTCACCTAGCGGAACCTACAATGAGCAGTTCTTC. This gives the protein CASSASPSGTYNEQFF.

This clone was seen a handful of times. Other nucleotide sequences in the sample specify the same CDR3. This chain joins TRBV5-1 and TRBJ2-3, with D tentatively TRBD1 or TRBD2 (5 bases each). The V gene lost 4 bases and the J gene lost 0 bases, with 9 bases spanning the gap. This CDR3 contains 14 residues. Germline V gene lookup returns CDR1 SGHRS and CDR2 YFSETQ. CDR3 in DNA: TGCGCCAGCAGCCCGGGACCTAGCACAGATACGCAGTATTTT. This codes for CASSPGPSTDTQYF.

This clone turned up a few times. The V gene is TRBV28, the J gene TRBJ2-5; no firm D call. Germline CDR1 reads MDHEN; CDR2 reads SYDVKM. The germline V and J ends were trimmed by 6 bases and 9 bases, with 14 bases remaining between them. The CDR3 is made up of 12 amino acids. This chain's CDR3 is CASSPNVWSQYF. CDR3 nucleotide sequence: TGTGCCAGCAGCCCTAACGTGTGGTCCCAGTACTTC.

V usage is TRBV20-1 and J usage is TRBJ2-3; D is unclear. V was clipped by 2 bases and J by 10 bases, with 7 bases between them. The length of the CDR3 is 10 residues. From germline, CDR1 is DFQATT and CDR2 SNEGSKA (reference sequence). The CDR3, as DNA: TGCAGTGCTAGATCCCCCCCGCAGTATTTT. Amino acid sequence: CSARSPPQYF.

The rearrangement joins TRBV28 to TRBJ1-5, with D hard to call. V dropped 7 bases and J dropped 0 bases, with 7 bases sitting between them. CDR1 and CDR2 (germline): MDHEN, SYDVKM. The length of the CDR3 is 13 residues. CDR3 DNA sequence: TGTGCCAGCAAGGGAGGTAGCAATCAGCCCCAGCATTTT. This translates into CASKGGSNQPQHF.

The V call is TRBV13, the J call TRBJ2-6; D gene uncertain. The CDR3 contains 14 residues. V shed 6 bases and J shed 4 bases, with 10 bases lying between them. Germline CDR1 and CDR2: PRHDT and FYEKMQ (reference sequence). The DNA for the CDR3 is TGTGCCAGCAGTCCCAGTGGAGGGGCCAACGTCCTGACTTTC. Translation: CASSPSGGANVLTF. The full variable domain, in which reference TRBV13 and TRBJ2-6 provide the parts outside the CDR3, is AAGVIQSPRHLIKEKRETATLKCYPIPRHDTVYWYQQGPGQDPQFLISFYEKMQSDKGSIPDRFSAQQFSDYHSELNMSSLELGDSALYFCASSPSGGANVLTFGAGSRLTVL.

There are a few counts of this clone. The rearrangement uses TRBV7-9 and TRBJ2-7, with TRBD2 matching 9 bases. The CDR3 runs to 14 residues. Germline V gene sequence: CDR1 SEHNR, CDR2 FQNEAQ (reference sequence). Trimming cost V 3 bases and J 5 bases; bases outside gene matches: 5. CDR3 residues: CASSFSGSYDEQYF. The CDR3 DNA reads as TGTGCCAGCAGCTTTAGCGGGAGTTACGACGAGCAGTACTTC.

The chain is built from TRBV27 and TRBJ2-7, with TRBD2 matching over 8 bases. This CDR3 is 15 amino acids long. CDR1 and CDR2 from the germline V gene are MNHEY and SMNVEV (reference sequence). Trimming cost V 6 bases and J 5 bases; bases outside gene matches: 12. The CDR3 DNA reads TGTGCCAGCAGCTTACCCGGGAGGGAGCCCAACGAGCAGTACTTC. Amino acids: CASSLPGREPNEQYF.

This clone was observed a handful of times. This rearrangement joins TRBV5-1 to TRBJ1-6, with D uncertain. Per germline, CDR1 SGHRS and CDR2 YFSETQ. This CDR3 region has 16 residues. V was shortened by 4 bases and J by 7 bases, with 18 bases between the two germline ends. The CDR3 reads CASSRLALYLNSPLHF. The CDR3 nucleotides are TGCGCCAGCAGCCGACTGGCTCTATATCTAAATTCACCCCTCCACTTT. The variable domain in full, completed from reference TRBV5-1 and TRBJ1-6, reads KAGVTQTPRYLIKTRGQQVTLSCSPISGHRSVSWYQQTPGQGLQFLFEYFSETQRNKGNFPGRFSGRQFSNSRSEMNVSTLELGDSALYLCASSRLALYLNSPLHFGNGTRLTVT.